These 29 T cell receptor beta chains were sequenced from one sample in a study of neoadjuvant anti-PD-1 for oral cavity cancer. Time point given: after neoadjuvant nivolumab, at surgical resection. Profiling relied on immunoSEQ multiplex PCR, and the TCRdb table lists in-frame clones only, not all of them. This table has about 42,000 clones, roughly 77% appearing once. This material consisted of PBMCs, taken after nivolumab (anti-PD-1) treatment. Receptor source: a person aged 35 to 85 with oral cavity squamous cell carcinoma.

The rearrangement links TRBV6-1 to TRBJ2-5; D might be TRBD2 (5 bases). The V end lost 7 bases, the J end lost 2 bases, and 11 bases lay between the germline ends. The CDR3 is 13 residues long. In germline, CDR1 is MNHNS, CDR2 SASEGT. The DNA of the CDR3 is TGTGCCAGCAAATTTACTAGACAAGAGACCCAGTACTTC. This encodes CASKFTRQETQYF.

The chain is built from TRBV4-1 and TRBJ2-3, with D possibly TRBD2 on 5 matching bases. The CDR3 runs 14 residues. The germline V and J ends were trimmed by 8 bases and 2 bases, with 14 bases remaining between them. CDR1 MGHRA and CDR2 YSYEKL come from the germline V gene. The CDR3 reads CASSIALPTDTQYF. The CDR3 nucleotides read TGCGCCAGCTCGATAGCGCTACCCACAGATACGCAGTATTTT.

Here the CDR3 DNA reads TGTGCCAGCAGCTTAGTATCCTACGAGCAGTACTTC. Translation gives CASSLVSYEQYF. The rearrangement links TRBV7-8 to TRBJ2-7, with no clear D. The CDR3 extends over 12 amino acids. Germline V gene data show CDR1 as SGHVS and CDR2 as FQNEAQ. V lost 1 base and J 1 base, leaving 2 bases between the germline ends.

The CDR3 region is CASSGAGQGPQHF. The CDR3 coding sequence is TGTGCCAGCAGTGGAGCGGGGCAGGGGCCCCAGCATTTT. The chain carries TRBV25-1 and TRBJ1-5, with a weak D call TRBD1 (5 bases). Trimming removed 4 bases from V and 9 bases from J, with 13 bases in between. Germline V gene lookup returns CDR1 MGHDK and CDR2 SYGVNS. The CDR3 has 13 amino acids.

The V gene is TRBV10-1, the J gene TRBJ1-2, with D perhaps matching TRBD1 (5 bases). The germline V gene encodes CDR1 WNHNN and CDR2 SYGVQD (reference sequence). Trimming took off 0 bases at V and 5 bases at J, with 16 bases between the two ends. The CDR3 totals 16 residues. This CDR3 is CASSESPSGTVYGYTF. CDR3 DNA sequence: TGCGCCAGCAGTGAGTCCCCCTCCGGGACTGTTTATGGCTACACCTTC.

As for this clone: Sequence at one end of the junction differs from germline and may be a read error. This chain uses TRBV7-7 with TRBJ1-5, with D unclear. CDR1 is SSHAT, CDR2 FNYEAQ, per germline (reference sequence). The CDR3 is 17 residues long. This CDR3 reads CASSLGGDHYSNQPQHF. The CDR3 DNA follows: TGTGCTAGCAGCTTAGGTGGGGATCATTATAGCAATCAGCCCCAGCATTTT.

The V call is TRBV5-4, the J call TRBJ2-5; 11 bases are a match to TRBD1. With V trimmed by 3 bases and J by 1 base, 2 bases remained unmatched. This CDR3 is built from 15 residues. Germline V gene data show CDR1 as SGHNT and CDR2 as YYREEE (reference sequence). The CDR3: CASSSGQGVQETQYF. As DNA, the CDR3 is TGTGCCAGCAGCTCGGGACAGGGGGTCCAAGAGACCCAGTACTTC. The full variable domain, rest sourced from reference TRBV5-4 and TRBJ2-5, is ETGVTQSPTHLIKTRGQQVTLRCSSQSGHNTVSWYQQALGQGPQFIFQYYREEENGRGNFPPRFSGLQFPNYSSELNVNALELDDSALYLCASSSGQGVQETQYFGPGTRLLVL.

The chain carries TRBV27 and TRBJ2-7, with D possibly matching TRBD1 (6 bases). This CDR3 comprises 16 residues. The V and J ends lost 7 bases and 3 bases respectively, with 22 bases between them. CDR1 is MNHEY and CDR2 is SMNVEV in the germline V gene (reference sequence). CDR3 residues: CASTTLGGGTGYEQYF. Written as DNA, the CDR3 is TGTGCCAGCACCACACTAGGGGGTGGGACGGGCTACGAGCAGTACTTC.

Only one count was recorded for this clone. Within the sample, other DNA sequences also encode this same CDR3. DNA of the CDR3: TGTGCCAGCAGCCTTGGGGCGGGAGCCACCGGGGAGCTGTTTTTT. The encoded protein is CASSLGAGATGELFF. The genes are TRBV14 and TRBJ2-2; 7 nucleotides agree with TRBD2. The CDR3 sequence is 15 residues long. V shed 4 bases, J shed 4 bases, and the junction held 6 bases outside the gene matches. CDR1 and CDR2 from the germline V gene are SGHDN and FVKESK.

The chain links TRBV27 to TRBJ2-6; D not resolved. This CDR3 spans 13 amino acids. Trimming stripped 6 bases from V and 3 bases from J, with 6 bases between. CDR1 is MNHEY and CDR2 is SMNVEV in the germline V gene (reference sequence). CDR3 nucleotide sequence: TGTGCCAGCAGGAGTTTTGGGGCCAACGTCCTGACTTTC. Amino acids: CASRSFGANVLTF.

The chain couples TRBV27 to TRBJ2-7; D not resolved. CDR1 is MNHEY, CDR2 SMNVEV, per germline (reference sequence). The CDR3 contains 14 residues. Trimming shortened V by 3 bases and J by 0 bases, and 9 bases separated the two germline ends. CDR3 bases: TGTGCCAGCAGTTTGACGGCGAGCTCCTACGAGCAGTACTTC. Its protein product is CASSLTASSYEQYF.

The chain carries TRBV6-5 and TRBJ1-2, with TRBD1 matching 9 bases. V shed 6 bases, J shed 7 bases, and the junction held 9 bases outside the gene matches. The germline V gene encodes CDR1 MNHEY and CDR2 SVGAGI. This CDR3 is built from 14 residues. This CDR3 reads CASRPTGGGFGYTF. The CDR3 DNA reads TGTGCCAGCAGACCCACAGGGGGCGGGTTTGGCTACACCTTC.

This chain links TRBV9 with TRBJ2-5; TRBD2 aligns across 8 bases. The V gene's germline CDR1 is SGDLS and CDR2 YYNGEE. V dropped 4 bases and J dropped 2; count of bases not matched to a gene: 10. The length of the CDR3 is 16 residues. The CDR3 is CASSSTGGGLQETQYF. The CDR3, as DNA: TGTGCCAGCAGCTCCACTGGCGGGGGGCTACAAGAGACCCAGTACTTC.

The chain links TRBV2 to TRBJ1-6; TRBD1 matches 8 bases. CDR3 length: 15 amino acids. Unmatched junction bases numbered 11, after V lost 6 bases and J lost 10 bases. Germline V CDR1 and CDR2: SNHLY, FYNNEI. CDR3 coding DNA: TGTGCCAGCAGGATCGGACAGGGACGGGGGTCACCCCTCCACTTT. Protein sequence: CASRIGQGRGSPLHF.

This clone was detected a few times. The genes are TRBV19 and TRBJ2-5; TRBD2 matches at 15 bases. This CDR3 spans 15 amino acids. Germline lookup yields CDR1 LNHDA and CDR2 SQIVND (reference sequence). V was pared by 3 bases and J by 4 bases, with 0 bases of the junction left unmatched. CDR3 bases: TGTGCCAGTAGTATGGGACTAGCGGGGGGAGAGACCCAGTACTTC. It translates to CASSMGLAGGETQYF. Full variable domain (outside the CDR3, taken from reference TRBV19 and TRBJ2-5): DGGITQSPKYLFRKEGQNVTLSCEQNLNHDAMYWYRQDPGQGLRLIYYSQIVNDFQKGDIAEGYSVSREKKESFPLTVTSAQKNPTAFYLCASSMGLAGGETQYFGPGTRLLVL.

The chain carries TRBV7-8 and TRBJ2-5, with D maybe TRBD2 (6 bases). The CDR3 is 14 residues long. Trimming pared 1 base from V and 5 bases from J, leaving 11 bases between. Germline values: CDR1 SGHVS, CDR2 FQNEAQ. In DNA, the CDR3 is TGTGCCAGCAGCTTAGTCGGGAGCGCGGAGACCCAGTACTTC. Translated: CASSLVGSAETQYF.

J is TRBJ2-1 and V is TRBV11-2; possibly TRBD1 for D (5 bases). Trimming removed 6 bases at V and 0 bases at J, with 12 bases between. Germline CDR1 reads SGHAT; CDR2 reads FQNNGV. The CDR3 totals 15 residues. The CDR3 region has the DNA TGTGCCAGCAGGCGTCAGGGCAGCTCCTACAATGAGCAGTTCTTC. This encodes CASRRQGSSYNEQFF.

Only one count was recorded for this clone. The V gene is TRBV27, the J gene TRBJ1-5; no clear D gene. The V end lost 5 bases, the J end lost 8 bases, and 16 bases lay between the germline ends. Per germline, CDR1 MNHEY and CDR2 SMNVEV (reference sequence). The CDR3 consists of 14 residues. CDR3 sequence (DNA): TGTGCCAGCAGTCCCTTATCTCCCGGGGAGCCCCAGCATTTT. Translation gives CASSPLSPGEPQHF.

The V call is TRBV5-4, the J call TRBJ2-7; 10 bases are shared with TRBD1. The CDR3 has 16 amino acids. V was clipped by 4 bases and J by 6 bases; unmatched bases: 13. CDR1 is SGHNT and CDR2 is YYREEE in the germline V gene (reference sequence). CDR3: CASSPGERQGAGEQYF. The CDR3 DNA sequence: TGTGCCAGCAGCCCCGGGGAAAGACAGGGGGCTGGCGAGCAGTACTTC.

Concerning this clone itself: Within the sample, other DNA sequences also encode this same CDR3. The chain joins TRBV10-3 to TRBJ1-5; D is ambiguous. Germline-derived CDR1 and CDR2 are ENHRY and SYGVKD. V gave up 3 bases and J gave up 4 bases, with 7 bases separating them. The length of the CDR3 is 13 residues. In DNA form, the CDR3 reads TGTGCCATCAGTGAAATAGAGAATCAGCCCCAGCATTTT. Encoded protein: CAISEIENQPQHF.

The chain employs TRBV5-4 and TRBJ2-3; 11 positions agree with TRBD2. The germline gives CDR1 SGHNT, CDR2 YYREEE (reference sequence). The CDR3 has 16 amino acids. The V segment lost 3 bases and the J segment 0 bases; nucleotides outside the gene matches: 3. Written as DNA, the CDR3 is TGTGCCAGCAGCTACGGGACTAGCGGTAGCACAGATACGCAGTATTTT. Encoded protein: CASSYGTSGSTDTQYF.

The gene calls are TRBV27 and TRBJ1-4; D perhaps matches TRBD1 (5 bases). Trimming cost V 6 bases and J 7 bases, with 15 bases left between them. The CDR3 covers 14 residues. The germline V gene encodes CDR1 MNHEY and CDR2 SMNVEV (reference sequence). CDR3 nucleotides: TGTGCCAGCAGCTGGTCGCGGGGGGGTGAAAAACTGTTTTTT. It translates to CASSWSRGGEKLFF.

This sequence joins TRBV7-3 and TRBJ2-3; 9 positions agree with TRBD2. Germline CDR1 reads SGHTA; CDR2 reads FQGTGA. The CDR3 has 16 residues. V lost 2 bases to trimming and J lost 1 base; unmatched junction nucleotides: 4. The CDR3 coding sequence is TGTGCCAGCAGCTTATACGGCGGGAGGGGCACAGATACGCAGTATTTT. This translates into CASSLYGGRGTDTQYF.

The CDR3 DNA reads as TGTGCCAGCAGCCAAGGTAGCTACAGGGCGATTTACGAGCAGTACTTC. Translated: CASSQGSYRAIYEQYF. The rearrangement links TRBV14 to TRBJ2-7, with a weak D call TRBD1 (6 bases). The ends were cut back, 1 base at V and 4 bases at J, with 17 bases in the middle. This CDR3 has 16 amino acids. Germline V lookup: CDR1 SGHDN, CDR2 FVKESK. The full variable domain, rest sourced from reference TRBV14 and TRBJ2-7, is EAGVTQFPSHSVIEKGQTVTLRCDPISGHDNLYWYRRVMGKEIKFLLHFVKESKQDESGMPNNRFLAERTGGTYSTLKVQPAELEDSGVYFCASSQGSYRAIYEQYFGPGTRLTVT.

V and J are TRBV6-4 and TRBJ1-2; D remains ambiguous. This CDR3 is 16 amino acids long. V was pared by 0 bases and J by 0 bases, with 11 bases between. Germline CDR1 and CDR2: MRHNA and SNTAGT. Written as DNA, the CDR3 is TGTGCCAGCAGTGACTCAGCAGCGCACCCTAACTATGGCTACACCTTC. This sequence encodes CASSDSAAHPNYGYTF.

The chain couples TRBV14 to TRBJ1-1; 7 bases map to TRBD1. This CDR3 has 14 residues. Germline V lookup: CDR1 SGHDN, CDR2 FVKESK. Losses at the gene ends were 4 bases for V and 4 bases for J; bases not matched to a gene: 6. CDR3 region: CASSPTGLGTEAFF. CDR3 coding DNA: TGTGCCAGCAGCCCGACAGGGCTGGGCACTGAAGCTTTCTTT.

This clone appeared a few times. The chain carries TRBV6-5 and TRBJ1-1; 8 positions match TRBD1. The CDR3 has 15 amino acids. Unmatched junction bases numbered 11, after V lost 6 bases and J lost 5 bases. Germline CDR1 reads MNHEY; CDR2 reads SVGAGI. DNA for the CDR3: TGTGCCAGCAGGGAATTGCAGGGGGCAGGGACTGAAGCTTTCTTT. This codes for CASRELQGAGTEAFF.

This chain connects TRBV30 to TRBJ1-5; the match to TRBD1 covers 9 bases. With 5 bases clipped from V and 1 base from J, the junction kept 9 bases outside the gene matches. The germline V gene encodes CDR1 GTSNPN and CDR2 SVGIG (reference sequence). The CDR3 spans 16 residues. CDR3 region: CAWCRPGTGSNQPQHF. The CDR3, as DNA: TGTGCCTGGTGTCGCCCCGGGACAGGGAGCAATCAGCCCCAGCATTTT.

The chain uses TRBV29-1 and TRBJ2-7; 9 positions match TRBD2. This CDR3 region has 13 residues. Germline V CDR1 and CDR2: SQVTM, ANQGSEA. Germline trimming cut 5 bases from V and 2 bases from J; bases unmatched to any gene: 4. CDR3 protein: CSVTSGSTYEQYF. The CDR3 region has the DNA TGCAGCGTTACTAGCGGGTCCACCTACGAGCAGTACTTC.